This entry lists 29 T cell receptor beta chains sequenced from one sample in a study of cytotoxic CD8 clonotypes in ibrutinib-treated CLL. Here immunoSEQ multiplex PCR was the method, and the copy in TCRdb shows in-frame clones only, minus some. The sample holds approximately 100,000 clones, 58% seen once. Specimen: PBMCs, collected after 24 months of ibrutinib treatment. These receptors were collected from a human donor with chronic lymphocytic leukemia.

The gene calls are TRBV29-1 and TRBJ1-4; D is perhaps TRBD1 (5 bases). In germline, CDR1 is SQVTM, CDR2 ANQGSEA. V gave up 4 bases and J gave up 8 bases, with 17 bases separating them. The CDR3 totals 14 residues. CDR3: CSVALETWGEKLFF. The DNA for the CDR3 is TGCAGCGTTGCTCTAGAAACCTGGGGGGAAAAACTGTTTTTT.

V gene TRBV5-6 combines with J gene TRBJ1-2; unclear D gene. Germline V gene lookup returns CDR1 SGHDT and CDR2 YYEEEE. The CDR3 is 13 residues long. Between the trimmed V and J ends, which lost 2 bases and 1 base, there was a span of 6 bases. The CDR3: CASSLNNNYGYTF. As DNA, the CDR3 is TGTGCCAGCAGCTTAAACAATAACTATGGCTACACCTTC.

The rearrangement links TRBV5-1 to TRBJ2-4; D is unclear. Trimming removed 0 bases from V and 15 bases from J, with 16 bases in between. CDR1 is SGHRS, CDR2 YFSETQ, per germline. The CDR3 spans 13 residues. CDR3 sequence reads: CASSLGVLGKRYF. The CDR3, as DNA: TGCGCCAGCAGCTTGGGGGTACTGGGTAAGCGGTACTTC.

The rearrangement joins TRBV27 to TRBJ1-2; 7 nucleotides align to TRBD1. The CDR3 consists of 17 residues. J lost 2 bases, V lost 0 bases, and 9 bases had no gene match. Germline values: CDR1 MNHEY, CDR2 SMNVEV (reference sequence). The DNA of the CDR3 is TGTGCCAGCAGTTTATCCAGGGGGGGGTATGTGAACTATGGCTACACCTTC. This sequence encodes CASSLSRGGYVNYGYTF.

V is TRBV9 and J is TRBJ2-1, with TRBD2 matching 12 bases. V trimming: 3 bases; J trimming: 2 bases; junction bases outside the gene matches: 12. This CDR3 region has 19 residues. Germline assignment: CDR1 SGDLS and CDR2 YYNGEE. CDR3 DNA sequence: TGTGCCAGCAGCGAACAATCTAGCGGGGGGGCCTCCCCCTACAATGAGCAGTTCTTC. This codes for CASSEQSSGGASPYNEQFF.

The chain links TRBV6-5 to TRBJ1-2; no firm D call. CDR1 and CDR2 (germline): MNHEY, SVGAGI. The CDR3 totals 13 residues. Trimming shortened V by 0 bases and J by 8 bases, and 10 bases separated the two germline ends. This CDR3 reads CASSYSGRGGYTF. CDR3 DNA sequence: TGTGCCAGCAGTTACTCTGGGAGAGGAGGCTACACCTTC.

The V gene is TRBV30, the J gene TRBJ2-6, with D unresolved. The CDR3 sequence is 13 residues long. CDR1 and CDR2 from the germline V gene are GTSNPN and SVGIG (reference sequence). V lost 5 bases and J lost 4, with 9 bases in between. The CDR3 region has the DNA TGTGCCTGGCACTCCCACGGGGCCAACGTCCTGACTTTC. Translated, it gives CAWHSHGANVLTF.

This clone was observed a few times. The chain has TRBV30 and TRBJ1-1, with a tentative D call TRBD1 (6 bases). Germline V gene data show CDR1 as GTSNPN and CDR2 as SVGIG (reference sequence). The V gene lost 4 bases and the J gene lost 12 bases, with 18 bases spanning the gap. This CDR3 spans 12 amino acids. The CDR3 spells CAWNLPGRGTFF. CDR3 coding DNA: TGTGCCTGGAACCTCCCCGGCAGGGGAACTTTCTTT.

The chain combines TRBV14 with TRBJ1-1, with 7 positions matching TRBD1. CDR1 is SGHDN, CDR2 FVKESK, per germline. The CDR3 covers 14 residues. V was pared by 1 base and J by 3 bases, with 2 bases of the junction left unmatched. The CDR3 protein is CASSQAGTDTEAFF. Here the CDR3 DNA reads TGTGCCAGCAGCCAAGCGGGGACAGACACTGAAGCTTTCTTT.

V and J are TRBV27 and TRBJ2-3; possibly TRBD1 or TRBD2 for D (5 bases each). This CDR3 contains 14 residues. Germline V CDR1 and CDR2: MNHEY, SMNVEV (reference sequence). V gave up 3 bases and J gave up 5 bases, with 12 bases separating them. The DNA of the CDR3 is TGTGCCAGCAGTTTTAGGGCAGGGAGAGATACGCAGTATTTT. Protein product: CASSFRAGRDTQYF.

This clone was recorded only once. The chain employs TRBV7-9 and TRBJ1-1; 7 bases are a match to TRBD1. V dropped 1 base and J dropped 6; count of bases not matched to a gene: 8. Germline loops: CDR1 SEHNR, CDR2 FQNEAQ (reference sequence). The CDR3 runs 15 residues. The CDR3 loop is CASSLVPSGGAEAFF. CDR3 bases: TGTGCCAGCAGCTTAGTCCCTTCAGGGGGAGCTGAAGCTTTCTTT. Full variable domain (outside the CDR3, taken from reference TRBV7-9 and TRBJ1-1): DTGVSQNPRHKITKRGQNVTFRCDPISEHNRLYWYRQTLGQGPEFLTYFQNEAQLEKSRLLSDRFSAERPKGSFSTLEIQRTEQGDSAMYLCASSLVPSGGAEAFFGQGTRLTVV.

This clone has a count of ten or more. DNA of the CDR3: TGTGCCTGGAGCGAAACGGGGTCCGGGGAGCTGTTTTTT. Encoded protein: CAWSETGSGELFF. V and J are TRBV30 and TRBJ2-2, with D possibly matching TRBD2 (5 bases). The CDR3 is 13 residues long. The germline CDR1 and CDR2 sequences are GTSNPN and SVGIG (reference sequence). The V and J ends lost 3 bases and 6 bases respectively, with 11 bases between them.

In this sample, this clone turned up a few times. The chain links TRBV2 to TRBJ1-1; D not resolved. Germline lookup yields CDR1 SNHLY and CDR2 FYNNEI. The germline V and J ends were trimmed by 7 bases and 4 bases, with 7 bases remaining between them. This CDR3 has 11 residues. The CDR3 region has the DNA TGTGCCAGCAAGGGTCTCACTGAAGCTTTCTTT. It yields the protein CASKGLTEAFF.

The chain combines TRBV7-2 with TRBJ2-7; TRBD1 agrees at 8 bases. This CDR3 region has 15 residues. CDR1 SGHTA and CDR2 FQGNSA come from the germline V gene. Trimming took 2 bases from V and 3 from J; bases not matched to a gene: 6. CDR3 sequence reads: CASSLLNRGNYEQYF. As DNA, the CDR3 is TGTGCCAGCAGCTTACTAAACAGGGGGAACTACGAGCAGTACTTC. Complete variable domain (other parts from reference TRBV7-2 and TRBJ2-7): GAGVSQSPSNKVTEKGKDVELRCDPISGHTALYWYRQSLGQGLEFLIYFQGNSAPDKSGLPSDRFSAERTGGSVSTLTIQRTQQEDSAVYLCASSLLNRGNYEQYFGPGTRLTVT.

V usage is TRBV29-1 and J usage is TRBJ1-2; D might be TRBD1 (5 bases). Germline values: CDR1 SQVTM, CDR2 ANQGSEA. The CDR3 runs to 13 residues. Between the trimmed V and J ends, which lost 1 base and 5 bases, there was a span of 11 bases. CDR3 in DNA: TGCAGCGTTGAAGCCAGGGAAGATTATGGCTACACCTTC. Its protein is CSVEAREDYGYTF.

V usage is TRBV19 and J usage is TRBJ2-7, with 7 bases matching TRBD1. Looked up from germline, CDR1 is LNHDA and CDR2 is SQIVND (reference sequence). The V segment lost 2 bases and the J segment 3 bases; nucleotides outside the gene matches: 7. The CDR3 contains 15 residues. CDR3 protein: CASSIFEGARYEQYF. The DNA for the CDR3 is TGTGCCAGTAGTATATTTGAGGGGGCACGCTACGAGCAGTACTTC. Drawing the rest from reference TRBV19 and TRBJ2-7, the complete variable domain is DGGITQSPKYLFRKEGQNVTLSCEQNLNHDAMYWYRQDPGQGLRLIYYSQIVNDFQKGDIAEGYSVSREKKESFPLTVTSAQKNPTAFYLCASSIFEGARYEQYFGPGTRLTVT.

This clone was counted between two and nine times. V is TRBV10-2 and J is TRBJ1-5, with D maybe TRBD1 (5 bases). CDR3 length: 14 residues. V lost 3 bases, J lost 1 base, and 7 bases lay in between. CDR1 is WSHSY and CDR2 is SAAADI in the germline V gene. CDR3 DNA: TGCGCCAGCAGTGAAGGGGCGAGCAATCAGCCCCAGCATTTT. It codes for CASSEGASNQPQHF.

The CDR3 nucleotides read TGCGCCAGCAGCTCCGGCGGGCTAGCGGGGGAGATTATAGCCAAAAACATTCAGTACTTC. The encoded protein is CASSSGGLAGEIIAKNIQYF. V is TRBV5-1 and J is TRBJ2-4, with 10 positions matching TRBD2. Germline lookup yields CDR1 SGHRS and CDR2 YFSETQ. This CDR3 is built from 20 residues. Trimming cost V 3 bases and J 0 bases; bases outside gene matches: 15.

The genes are TRBV7-7 and TRBJ1-2, with D maybe TRBD1 (5 bases). Trimming removed 2 bases at V and 8 bases at J, with 12 bases between. Germline CDR1 SSHAT, CDR2 FNYEAQ (reference sequence). The length of the CDR3 is 13 residues. The DNA of the CDR3 is TGTGCCAGCAGCTTAAGGGGAGTGAGGGGCTACACCTTC. This encodes CASSLRGVRGYTF.

J is TRBJ2-5 and V is TRBV6-5, with D possibly matching TRBD2 (6 bases). Trimming took 6 bases from V and 5 from J, leaving 13 bases between them. Germline CDR1 is MNHEY and CDR2 is SVGAGI. The CDR3 sequence is 13 residues long. Here the CDR3 reads CASRQTSRETQYF. As DNA, the CDR3 is TGTGCCAGCAGGCAGACTAGTCGGGAGACCCAGTACTTC.

The rearrangement joins TRBV29-1 to TRBJ2-5; D is uncertain. The CDR3 totals 12 residues. V shed 2 bases and J shed 5 bases, with 9 bases lying between them. CDR1 SQVTM and CDR2 ANQGSEA come from the germline V gene. The CDR3 loop reads CSVEKGSETQYF. CDR3 bases: TGCAGCGTTGAAAAGGGCTCGGAGACCCAGTACTTC. The variable domain in full, with the rest retrieved from reference TRBV29-1 and TRBJ2-5, is SAVISQKPSRDICQRGTSLTIQCQVDSQVTMMFWYRQQPGQSLTLIATANQGSEATYESGFVIDKFPISRPNLTFSTLTVSNMSPEDSSIYLCSVEKGSETQYFGPGTRLLVL.

This clone was detected once. J is TRBJ2-7 and V is TRBV6-1; 9 positions match TRBD1. Germline-derived CDR1 and CDR2 are MNHNS and SASEGT. V was clipped by 8 bases and J by 2 bases; unmatched bases: 10. The CDR3 runs to 15 residues. The CDR3 region is CASRRQDRGAYEQYF. In DNA, the CDR3 is TGTGCCAGCCGTAGACAGGACAGGGGAGCCTACGAGCAGTACTTC.

This sequence joins TRBV4-3 and TRBJ2-5; tentatively, D is TRBD1 or TRBD2 (6 bases each). Trimming left V 0 bases short and J 5 bases short, with 28 bases between. The CDR3 covers 20 residues. Germline-derived CDR1 and CDR2 are LGHNA and YSLEER. The CDR3 nucleotides read TGCGCCAGCAGCCAAGAGATTAGGGGTGCAGCGCGGCAGGGGAGGGAGACCCAGTACTTC. It codes for CASSQEIRGAARQGRETQYF.

This chain links TRBV19 with TRBJ1-1; no reliable D call. Germline V gene data show CDR1 as LNHDA and CDR2 as SQIVND (reference sequence). The CDR3 spans 12 residues. V gave up 3 bases and J gave up 4 bases, with 6 bases separating them. CDR3 sequence: CASSIGSTEAFF. The CDR3, as DNA: TGTGCCAGTAGTATTGGCAGCACTGAAGCTTTCTTT.

This chain joins TRBV6-4 and TRBJ1-2, with a possible D match to TRBD1 (5 bases). Germline CDR1 reads MRHNA; CDR2 reads SNTAGT. CDR3 length: 12 residues. V shed 9 bases and J shed 0 bases, with 8 bases lying between them. CDR3 in DNA: TGTGCCAGGTGGGGGGCTAACTATGGCTACACCTTC. It yields the protein CARWGANYGYTF.

This chain uses TRBV15 with TRBJ1-5; D perhaps matches TRBD1 (6 bases). The CDR3 has 12 amino acids. Germline assignment: CDR1 LNHNV and CDR2 YYDKDF (reference sequence). V gave up 0 bases and J gave up 9 bases, with 6 bases separating them. The chain's CDR3 is CATSREGGPQHF. In DNA, the CDR3 is TGTGCCACCAGCAGAGAAGGGGGGCCCCAGCATTTT. The full variable domain, its missing parts supplied by reference TRBV15 and TRBJ1-5, is DAMVIQNPRYQVTQFGKPVTLSCSQTLNHNVMYWYQQKSSQAPKLLFHYYDKDFNNEADTPDNFQSRRPNTSFCFLDIRSPGLGDTAMYLCATSREGGPQHFGDGTRLSIL.

This clone was observed a handful of times. The rearrangement links TRBV18 to TRBJ2-4; 7 bases are a match to TRBD1. This CDR3 is built from 14 residues. Trimming took 0 bases from V and 4 from J; bases not matched to a gene: 0. Germline loops: CDR1 KGHSH, CDR2 LQKENI. CDR3: CASSPPGQKNIQYF. The CDR3 nucleotides are TGTGCCAGCTCACCACCGGGACAGAAAAACATTCAGTACTTC.

The rearrangement uses TRBV7-2 and TRBJ2-2, with D maybe TRBD1 (6 bases). The CDR3 length is 15 residues. Looked up from germline, CDR1 is SGHTA and CDR2 is FQGNSA. Trimming left V 2 bases short and J 5 bases short, with 12 bases between. DNA for the CDR3: TGTGCCAGCAGCTTACGGCAGGGGCGAACCGGGGAGCTGTTTTTT. As protein: CASSLRQGRTGELFF.

This chain links TRBV7-9 with TRBJ1-3; TRBD1 agrees at 9 bases. The CDR3 consists of 16 residues. Trimming at V came to 0 bases and at J to 3 bases, leaving 3 bases not matched to a gene. Germline V lookup: CDR1 SEHNR, CDR2 FQNEAQ (reference sequence). Here the CDR3 DNA reads TGTGCCAGCAGCTTAGCTGGACAGGGGAATGGAAACACCATATATTTT. Translated, it gives CASSLAGQGNGNTIYF.